This T cell receptor (beta chain) was recorded in a study of T cells after yellow fever vaccination. The sample holds a few counts of this clonotype. Its antigen is not identified. Broader study findings: Post-booster samples contained most primary-vaccination clones (about 96% CD4, roughly 88% CD8).

TCRdb called the 5' RACE reads again in MiXCR, with one record for every CDR3 protein. The sample shows approximately 450,000 distinct CDR3 sequences, over 15% of them seen only once. The source material was PBMCs, sampled before the yellow fever booster vaccination. The TCR comes from a man aged 18 to 30 who received the YFV17D yellow fever vaccine.

CDR3: CASRNGLASDTQYF. The DNA for the CDR3 is TGTGCCAGCAGGAACGGACTAGCTAGTGATACGCAGTATTTT. The chain couples TRBV7-2 to TRBJ2-3, with 8 bases lining up with TRBD2. Germline V gene data show CDR1 as SGHTA and CDR2 as FQGNSA. The V gene end was trimmed by 6 bases and the J gene end by 6 bases; junction bases not matched to a gene: 8. The CDR3 is 14 amino acids.